These 32 T cell receptor beta chains originate from one sample sequenced in a study of T-cell reconstitution after alpha-beta-depleted transplantation in children. Unique molecular identifiers were incorporated when the TCRbeta library was constructed. TCRdb fed the PCR reads into MiXCR, producing one record per CDR3 protein. The sample has about 830,000 distinct CDR3 sequences; roughly 15% are singletons. This material consisted of PBMCs, mostly from graft donor cells, taken 360 days after TCRalphabeta/CD19-depleted stem cell transplant. The receptors were sampled from a male patient aged 10-17 years who had a stem cell transplant for acute lymphoblastic leukemia, so the T cells may come from the graft donor.

This clonotype was seen only a few times. The chain carries TRBV20-1 and TRBJ1-5; 9 bases line up with TRBD1. CDR1 is DFQATT, CDR2 SNEGSKA, per germline (reference sequence). CDR3 length equals 14 residues. V was pared by 6 bases and J by 6 bases, with 9 bases of the junction left unmatched. CDR3 in DNA: TGCAGTGCAAGGGCGGGACAGGGCTCTCAGCCCCAGCATTTT. Translating gives CSARAGQGSQPQHF.

This clonotype is medium-sized (0.01 to 0.1%) by share. This chain joins TRBV7-3 and TRBJ1-1; possible D gene TRBD1, 6 bases. The germline V gene encodes CDR1 SGHTA and CDR2 FQGTGA. This CDR3 comprises 13 residues. Trimming cost V 5 bases and J 5 bases, with 12 bases left between them. Written as DNA, the CDR3 is TGTGCCAGCAGCACACAGGGTTTGACTGAAGCTTTCTTT. Protein product: CASSTQGLTEAFF.

CDR3 residues: CASSEARLAGVTDTQYF. The CDR3 nucleotides are TGTGCCAGCAGTGAAGCGCGACTAGCGGGAGTCACAGATACGCAGTATTTT. The rearrangement uses TRBV2 and TRBJ2-3, with TRBD2 identical over 12 bases. Losses at the gene ends were 0 bases for V and 2 bases for J; bases not matched to a gene: 3. Germline V CDR1 and CDR2: SNHLY, FYNNEI. The length of the CDR3 is 17 residues.

V gene TRBV7-2 combines with J gene TRBJ1-5; a weak D match, TRBD1 (6 bases). V lost 2 bases, J lost 4 bases, and 15 bases lay in between. The CDR3 has 16 amino acids. CDR1 and CDR2 from the germline V gene are SGHTA and FQGNSA. This chain's CDR3 is CASSLTSTGYNQPQHF. DNA of the CDR3: TGTGCCAGCAGCTTAACTTCGACAGGTTATAATCAGCCCCAGCATTTT.

The V gene is TRBV18, the J gene TRBJ2-5; D may be TRBD1 (6 bases). There are 16 residues in the CDR3. CDR1 and CDR2 (germline): KGHSH, LQKENI. The V gene lost 0 bases and the J gene lost 2 bases, with 13 bases spanning the gap. CDR3 amino acids: CASSPPSDRSQETQYF. CDR3 coding DNA: TGTGCCAGCTCACCACCGTCGGACAGATCACAAGAGACCCAGTACTTC.

V is TRBV24-1 and J is TRBJ2-2; 9 nucleotides align to TRBD1. In germline, CDR1 is KGHDR, CDR2 SFDVKD. The trim removed 4 bases at V and 0 bases at J, leaving 11 bases unmatched. This CDR3 is 19 amino acids long. For the CDR3, the DNA is TGTGCCACCAGTGACAATCCGGGACAGGGAAGCCCGAACACCGGGGAGCTGTTTTTT. It is translated as CATSDNPGQGSPNTGELFF.

The genes are TRBV3-1 and TRBJ1-4; no reliable D call. V dropped 4 bases and J dropped 8 bases, with 14 bases sitting between them. Germline CDR1 is LGHDT and CDR2 is YNNKEL (reference sequence). This CDR3 contains 14 residues. CDR3 loop: CASSPKRALEKLFF. Written as DNA, the CDR3 is TGTGCCAGCAGCCCTAAGAGGGCCCTAGAAAAACTGTTTTTT.

The V gene is TRBV11-2, the J gene TRBJ2-3; TRBD2 aligns across 7 bases. J lost 0 bases, V lost 5 bases, and 8 bases had no gene match. CDR1 SGHAT and CDR2 FQNNGV come from the germline V gene. CDR3 length: 16 residues. Here the CDR3 reads CASSGEGLQSTDTQYF. CDR3 sequence (DNA): TGTGCCAGCAGCGGGGAGGGTCTCCAGAGCACAGATACGCAGTATTTT. Full variable domain (rest looked up from reference TRBV11-2 and TRBJ2-3): EAGVAQSPRYKIIEKRQSVAFWCNPISGHATLYWYQQILGQGPKLLIQFQNNGVVDDSQLPKDRFSAERLKGVDSTLKIQPAKLEDSAVYLCASSGEGLQSTDTQYFGPGTRLTVL.

The table lists this clonotype with many counts. This chain's CDR3 is CASSFPGTGELFF. DNA of the CDR3: TGCGCCAGCAGCTTTCCGGGAACCGGGGAGCTGTTTTTT. J is TRBJ2-2 and V is TRBV5-1, with D possibly TRBD2 on 5 matching bases. The CDR3 covers 13 residues. CDR1 and CDR2 from the germline V gene are SGHRS and YFSETQ. Deletions cut 2 bases from V and 5 bases from J, with 7 bases between. The whole variable domain, filled in from reference TRBV5-1 and TRBJ2-2, reads KAGVTQTPRYLIKTRGQQVTLSCSPISGHRSVSWYQQTPGQGLQFLFEYFSETQRNKGNFPGRFSGRQFSNSRSEMNVSTLELGDSALYLCASSFPGTGELFFGEGSRLTVL.

This clonotype was seen more than once but under ten times. This chain links TRBV20-1 with TRBJ1-5; a weak D match, TRBD1 (5 bases). Germline V CDR1 and CDR2: DFQATT, SNEGSKA (reference sequence). The CDR3 sequence is 14 residues long. The CDR3 bases are TGCAGCACCAGGGTACGGAGCAGCAATCAGCCCCAGCATTTT. Amino acids: CSTRVRSSNQPQHF.

This clonotype has more than one count but fewer than ten. The DNA for the CDR3 is TGTGCCAGCAGTTTTGAGCAGGGTGGCAATCAGCCCCAGCATTTT. Amino acids: CASSFEQGGNQPQHF. The V call is TRBV12-3 or TRBV12-4, the J call TRBJ1-5, with D maybe TRBD1 (5 bases). This CDR3 has 15 residues. The V end lost 3 bases, the J end lost 2 bases, and 11 bases lay between the germline ends.

The rearrangement uses TRBV6-5 and TRBJ2-3; the match to TRBD2 covers 8 bases. CDR3 size: 16 residues. The germline CDR1 and CDR2 sequences are MNHEY and SVGAGI. With V trimmed by 0 bases and J by 3 bases, 5 bases remained unmatched. Here the CDR3 DNA reads TGTGCCAGCAGTTACTCCCCGGGGGGGCTTACAGATACGCAGTATTTT. It translates to CASSYSPGGLTDTQYF.

This clonotype was counted between two and nine times. The rearrangement uses TRBV5-8 and TRBJ1-2, with 7 bases that match TRBD1. The germline V gene has CDR1 SGHTS and CDR2 YDEGEE. This CDR3 has 17 amino acids. J lost 2 bases, V lost 4 bases, and 14 bases had no gene match. The CDR3, as DNA: TGTGCCAGCAGCGCCTACTGGGGGGACAGCGGAAACTATGGCTACACCTTC. This codes for CASSAYWGDSGNYGYTF.

This clonotype was detected only a few times. The V and J genes are TRBV27 and TRBJ2-5; 7 positions agree with TRBD1. The length of the CDR3 is 15 residues. The junction had 7 bases not matched to a gene; V was cut back by 5 bases and J by 1 base. Germline V gives CDR1 MNHEY, CDR2 SMNVEV (reference sequence). The CDR3 is CASSARGNLQETQYF. Here the CDR3 DNA reads TGTGCCAGCAGTGCCAGGGGGAACCTCCAAGAGACCCAGTACTTC.

This clonotype has more than one count but fewer than ten. The chain uses TRBV5-5 and TRBJ2-7, with a weak D call TRBD2 (6 bases). CDR1 is SGHKS, CDR2 YYEKEE, per germline (reference sequence). This CDR3 has 13 residues. Between the trimmed V and J ends, which lost 5 bases and 5 bases, there was a span of 14 bases. The CDR3: CASRAFSGNEQYF. The CDR3 DNA is TGTGCCAGCAGGGCCTTTAGCGGAAACGAGCAGTACTTC. Full variable domain (remainder filled in from reference TRBV5-5 and TRBJ2-7): DAGVTQSPTHLIKTRGQQVTLRCSPISGHKSVSWYQQVLGQGPQFIFQYYEKEERGRGNFPDRFSARQFPNYSSELNVNALLLGDSALYLCASRAFSGNEQYFGPGTRLTVT.

This clonotype was counted a single time. The genes are TRBV5-1 and TRBJ2-1, with D maybe TRBD2 (6 bases). Per germline, CDR1 SGHRS and CDR2 YFSETQ. CDR3 length: 14 residues. V was trimmed by 1 base and J by 5 bases, leaving 10 bases between them. The CDR3 region has the DNA TGCGCCAGCAGCTTGTGGGAGCGGGACAATGAGCAGTTCTTC. Its protein product is CASSLWERDNEQFF.

This clonotype was found once. This chain joins TRBV7-2 and TRBJ1-2, with a possible D match to TRBD1 (6 bases). This CDR3 has 14 residues. CDR1 SGHTA and CDR2 FQGNSA come from the germline V gene. V lost 2 bases and J lost 3, with 10 bases in between. CDR3 protein: CASSLTYRDYGYTF. The CDR3 region has the DNA TGTGCCAGCAGCTTAACCTACAGGGACTATGGCTACACCTTC.

The sample holds many counts of this clonotype. This sequence joins TRBV9 and TRBJ2-3, with TRBD1 matching over 8 bases. The CDR3 has 15 amino acids. Losses at the gene ends were 0 bases for V and 6 bases for J; bases not matched to a gene: 6. Germline V lookup: CDR1 SGDLS, CDR2 YYNGEE. The chain's CDR3 is CASSVAGTGRDTQYF. Here the CDR3 DNA reads TGTGCCAGCAGCGTAGCAGGGACAGGAAGGGATACGCAGTATTTT.

The rearrangement links TRBV5-5 to TRBJ1-5; D call uncertain. V shed 4 bases and J shed 3 bases, with 11 bases lying between them. Germline V lookup: CDR1 SGHKS, CDR2 YYEKEE (reference sequence). CDR3 length: 14 amino acids. The CDR3 region is CASSPGRPNQPQHF. The CDR3 DNA is TGTGCCAGCAGCCCCGGCCGCCCCAATCAGCCCCAGCATTTT. Drawing the rest from reference TRBV5-5 and TRBJ1-5, the complete variable domain is DAGVTQSPTHLIKTRGQQVTLRCSPISGHKSVSWYQQVLGQGPQFIFQYYEKEERGRGNFPDRFSARQFPNYSSELNVNALLLGDSALYLCASSPGRPNQPQHFGDGTRLSIL.

V and J are TRBV5-1 and TRBJ1-1, with D perhaps TRBD1 (5 bases). Per the germline V gene, CDR1 is SGHRS and CDR2 is YFSETQ. CDR3 length: 13 amino acids. V gave up 2 bases and J gave up 3 bases, with 8 bases separating them. CDR3 loop: CASSFRGYTEAFF. The DNA of the CDR3 is TGCGCCAGCAGCTTTAGGGGATACACTGAAGCTTTCTTT.

The rearrangement joins TRBV27 to TRBJ1-5; 8 nucleotides agree with TRBD1. The V gene end was trimmed by 4 bases and the J gene end by 6 bases; junction bases not matched to a gene: 11. Germline V gene lookup returns CDR1 MNHEY and CDR2 SMNVEV (reference sequence). The CDR3 covers 16 residues. The CDR3 is CASSSGARGRGQPQHF. As DNA, the CDR3 is TGTGCCAGCAGTTCCGGGGCCAGGGGGCGAGGTCAGCCCCAGCATTTT.

Only a few counts were recorded for this clonotype. The chain uses TRBV27 and TRBJ2-1; D not certain. This CDR3 contains 13 residues. The germline V gene has CDR1 MNHEY and CDR2 SMNVEV (reference sequence). With 5 bases removed from V and 12 bases from J, the gap between germline ends came to 17 bases. CDR3 sequence: CASSDRPGVGQFF. The CDR3 coding sequence is TGTGCCAGCAGTGACCGGCCGGGCGTGGGGCAGTTCTTC.

This clonotype has a count of ten or more. The gene calls are TRBV20-1 and TRBJ2-5; D not certain. The CDR3 spans 15 residues. Germline V CDR1 and CDR2: DFQATT, SNEGSKA (reference sequence). V lost 3 bases and J 4 bases, leaving 18 bases between the germline ends. The CDR3, as DNA: TGCAGTGCTAGCAAGAATAGCCGTTCGTTAGAGACCCAGTACTTC. Residues: CSASKNSRSLETQYF.

This clonotype was observed a handful of times. The rearrangement uses TRBV5-1 and TRBJ1-1; D is uncertain. The CDR3 totals 14 residues. CDR1 is SGHRS, CDR2 YFSETQ, per germline. V lost 4 bases and J lost 4, with 14 bases in between. CDR3 residues: CASSPAGPSTEAFF. CDR3 nucleotide sequence: TGCGCCAGCAGCCCGGCCGGGCCGAGCACTGAAGCTTTCTTT.

J is TRBJ2-1 and V is TRBV19; D is uncertain. The V end lost 5 bases, the J end lost 0 bases, and 11 bases lay between the germline ends. The CDR3 extends over 15 amino acids. Germline loops: CDR1 LNHDA, CDR2 SQIVND (reference sequence). DNA of the CDR3: TGTGCCAGTAGTTCGATGGGTAGCTCCTACAATGAGCAGTTCTTC. Amino acids: CASSSMGSSYNEQFF.

This clonotype has just a few counts. The chain joins TRBV25-1 to TRBJ2-3; D not resolved. Trimming pared 4 bases from V and 1 base from J, leaving 9 bases between. Per germline, CDR1 MGHDK and CDR2 SYGVNS. The CDR3 has 14 amino acids. The CDR3 DNA sequence: TGTGCCAGCAGTGTGGGGTTCGGCACAGATACGCAGTATTTT. Its protein product is CASSVGFGTDTQYF.

This clonotype was recorded a few times. V is TRBV12-3 or TRBV12-4 and J is TRBJ2-1; possibly TRBD1 or TRBD2 for D (6 bases each). Trimming removed 3 bases from V and 4 bases from J, with 13 bases in between. This CDR3 has 15 amino acids. The DNA of the CDR3 is TGTGCCAGCAGTTTCAGGGGACTTCCTTACAATGAGCAGTTCTTC. Residues: CASSFRGLPYNEQFF.

Many counts were recorded for this clonotype. The gene calls are TRBV7-7 and TRBJ2-2; no clear D. The CDR3 covers 14 residues. Germline values: CDR1 SSHAT, CDR2 FNYEAQ (reference sequence). Deletions cut 3 bases from V and 2 bases from J, with 7 bases between. The CDR3 loop is CASSFRVNTGELFF. Written as DNA, the CDR3 is TGTGCCAGCAGCTTTCGGGTAAACACCGGGGAGCTGTTTTTT.

This clonotype appeared a few times. This chain links TRBV7-9 with TRBJ2-1; tentative D call: TRBD1 (6 bases). V lost 0 bases, J lost 5 bases, and 17 bases lay in between. In germline, CDR1 is SEHNR, CDR2 FQNEAQ (reference sequence). The CDR3 spans 17 residues. CDR3 nucleotides: TGTGCCAGCAGCTTAGCGGGGGCTTTGAGTCCGAACAATGAGCAGTTCTTC. This sequence encodes CASSLAGALSPNNEQFF.

This clonotype was counted many times. Sequence at one end of the junction differs from germline and may be a read error. V and J are TRBV29-1 and TRBJ1-1; D gene ambiguous. CDR3 length: 12 residues. Germline V CDR1 and CDR2: SQVTM, ANQGSEA. CDR3 residues: CSVGPDTVADLF. Written as DNA, the CDR3 is TGCAGCGTTGGCCCCGACACCGTGGCCGACCTCTTT. Full variable domain (missing parts from reference TRBV29-1 and TRBJ1-1): SAVISQKPSRDICQRGTSLTIQCQVDSQVTMMFWYRQQPGQSLTLIATANQGSEATYESGFVIDKFPISRPNLTFSTLTVSNMSPEDSSIYLCSVGPDTVADLFGQGTRLTVV.

This clonotype has a handful of counts. V gene TRBV4-1 combines with J gene TRBJ2-7, with 7 bases lining up with TRBD2. CDR1 is MGHRA, CDR2 YSYEKL, per germline. CDR3 length equals 15 residues. J was trimmed by 3 bases and V by 6 bases; bases with no gene match: 11. CDR3 amino acids: CASSPRHGGVYEQYF. CDR3 sequence (DNA): TGCGCCAGCAGTCCTAGGCATGGGGGGGTCTACGAGCAGTACTTC.

The genes are TRBV5-1 and TRBJ2-3, with D unclear. CDR1 and CDR2 (germline): SGHRS, YFSETQ. Between the trimmed V and J ends, which lost 0 bases and 2 bases, there was a span of 16 bases. The CDR3 covers 17 residues. The DNA of the CDR3 is TGCGCCAGCAGCTTGGGGTTTTTAACCTCCTCCACAGATACGCAGTATTTT. Translation gives CASSLGFLTSSTDTQYF.